The 3 T cell receptor beta chains below were found in one sample sequenced in a study of T cell responses to AZD1222 COVID-19 vaccine (dated by TCRdb to the early 2020s). The receptor library was made with the immunoSEQ multiplex PCR assay. Drawn from immuneACCESS, this table holds only the in-frame rearrangements with V and J called that TCRdb kept. Clones are partly lost; checked studies trace under half to an unresolved V gene and leave the rest unexplained. Present in this sample are 90,000 to 110,000 clones, roughly 82% of which were seen just once. The ten biggest clones cover 4% to 6% of the sample. The sample's time point label is to be understood as: baseline before first vaccination. The sequenced sample was peripheral blood, obtained on day 0 of AZD1222 vaccination. These receptors originate from an adult in good health.

The chain joins TRBV19 to TRBJ2-1; TRBD1 might be the D (6 bases). Deletions cut 3 bases from V and 7 bases from J, with 10 bases between. CDR1 and CDR2 from the germline V gene are LNHDA and SQIVND (reference sequence). This CDR3 comprises 13 residues. As DNA, the CDR3 is TGTGCCAGTAGTATCCCCAGGGGAAATGAGCAGTTCTTC. It specifies CASSIPRGNEQFF.

The genes are TRBV5-1 and TRBJ2-1; TRBD1 aligns across 8 bases. In germline, CDR1 is SGHRS, CDR2 YFSETQ. This CDR3 is 14 amino acids long. Germline trimming cut 3 bases from V and 5 bases from J; bases unmatched to any gene: 4. This CDR3 is CASSSQGANNEQFF. The CDR3 nucleotides read TGCGCCAGCAGCTCGCAGGGGGCGAACAATGAGCAGTTCTTC. Supplemented by reference TRBV5-1 and TRBJ2-1, the full variable domain reads KAGVTQTPRYLIKTRGQQVTLSCSPISGHRSVSWYQQTPGQGLQFLFEYFSETQRNKGNFPGRFSGRQFSNSRSEMNVSTLELGDSALYLCASSSQGANNEQFFGPGTRLTVL.

The chain employs TRBV2 and TRBJ2-5; no firm D call. Trimming left V 5 bases short and J 2 bases short, with 9 bases between. Germline V gene lookup returns CDR1 SNHLY and CDR2 FYNNEI. This CDR3 comprises 13 residues. The CDR3 DNA reads as TGTGCCAGCAGTTTTGTCAGACAAGAGACCCAGTACTTC. Protein: CASSFVRQETQYF.